The rows below give T cell receptor beta chains drawn from one sample of a study of cytomegalovirus exposure and HLA in healthy donors. Clones were sequenced by immunoSEQ multiplex PCR, and TCRdb holds only the in-frame ones, with some missing. The repertoire holds some 40,000 clones, 81% seen once, with roughly 2.5% in the top ten. The sample taken for sequencing was PBMCs. All receptors come from a man aged 50 or older in good health and CMV-seronegative. The CDR3 runs from the conserved cysteine through the conserved F or W. The order of the fields is D gene, V gene, J gene, clone size, CDR3 DNA, CDR3 protein. D genes are given only for firm matches. Some rows have no size entry. The others give once, few or many, or a class for an expanded clone.

>TRBD2|TRBV27|TRBJ2-7|few
TGTGCCAGCAGTTTAAGCGGGGGGGGCTACGAGCAGTACTTC
CASSLSGGGYEQYF
>NA|TRBV5-4|TRBJ2-7|NA
TGTGCCAGCAGCTTTTGGCAGGGGCGACGCTACGAGCAGTACTTC
CASSFWQGRRYEQYF
>TRBD1|TRBV7-3|TRBJ1-1|NA
TGTGCCAGCAGCTTAGGTCCAGGGGGAAGGAACACTGAAGCTTTCTTT
CASSLGPGGRNTEAFF
>TRBD2|TRBV5-4|TRBJ2-7|once
TGTGCCAGCAGCTTGGTATGGGCGGGAGGACCCACCGAGCAGTACTTC
CASSLVWAGGPTEQYF
>TRBD1|TRBV7-2|TRBJ1-1|NA
TGTGCCAGCGTCCTACAGGGGGAAGGTTGGACTGAAGCTTTCTTT
CASVLQGEGWTEAFF
>NA|TRBV19|TRBJ1-2|NA
TGTGCCAGTAGCCGGGGTACCTATGGCTACACCTTC
CASSRGTYGYTF
>TRBD1|TRBV5-6|TRBJ2-5|NA
TGTGCCAGCAGCTTTTTCGGACAGGGGGCCCAGTACTTC
CASSFFGQGAQYF
>NA|TRBV9|TRBJ2-3|NA
TGTGCCAGCAGCAGCCGGGACTTAGATACGCAGTATTTT
CASSSRDLDTQYF
>TRBD2|TRBV2|TRBJ2-7|few
TGTGCCAGCACGGGGGGTTACGAGCAGTACTTC
CASTGGYEQYF
>NA|TRBV6-5|TRBJ1-2|NA
TGTGCCAGTGAAGGGGATACTAACTATGGCTACACCTTC
CASEGDTNYGYTF
>TRBD2|TRBV9|TRBJ2-1|NA
TGTGCCAGCAGACCTCGACTAGCGGGAAGTGAGCAGTTCTTC
CASRPRLAGSEQFF
>NA|TRBV5-6|TRBJ1-1|NA
TGTGCCAGCAGCTTGGCGGGGAACACTGAAGCTTTCTTT
CASSLAGNTEAFF
>NA|TRBV7-9|TRBJ2-1|NA
TGTGCCAGCAGCTTACCCAAAGTACGGGTCGAGCAGTTCTTC
CASSLPKVRVEQFF
>TRBD2|TRBV19|TRBJ2-1|few
TGTGCCAGTAGTATAATAGCGGGATCCTACAATGAGCAGTTCTTC
CASSIIAGSYNEQFF
>NA|TRBV5-5|TRBJ1-4|NA
TGTGCCAGCAGCCCAGAGGCGGGAAGAGTACTGTTTTTT
CASSPEAGRVLFF
>NA|TRBV6-5|TRBJ2-7|NA
TGTGCCAGCAGTTCTGGGCGGGAACTCTCCTACGAGCAGTACTTC
CASSSGRELSYEQYF
>NA|TRBV9|TRBJ2-1|NA
TGTGCCAGCAGTAGAAACCTTGACAGATACAATGAGCAGTTCTTC
CASSRNLDRYNEQFF
>TRBD1|TRBV4-1|TRBJ1-2|NA
TGCGCCAGCAGCCCTCGGACAGGGCCTAACTATGGCTACACCTTC
CASSPRTGPNYGYTF
>TRBD2|TRBV19|TRBJ2-7|NA
TGTGCCAGTACCCCATCCCTAGCGGGGATATCCAGCCTCTACGAGCAGTACTTC
CASTPSLAGISSLYEQYF
>NA|TRBV9|TRBJ2-5|NA
TGTGCCAGCAGCGTAGGCGCGGGGGCGACCTTTCAAGAGACCCAGTACTTC
CASSVGAGATFQETQYF
>NA|TRBV27|TRBJ2-5|NA
TGTGCCAGCAGCCTAACTCCAGGGGCCGGAGAGACCCAGTACTTC
CASSLTPGAGETQYF
>NA|TRBV11-3|TRBJ2-3|NA
TGTGCCAGCAGCCCTGAGGGGGGGCTCGGCACAGATACGCAGTATTTT
CASSPEGGLGTDTQYF
>NA|TRBV6-1|TRBJ1-5|NA
TGTGCCAGCAGACATCCAGGGAGCAATCAGCCCCAGCATTTT
CASRHPGSNQPQHF
>NA|TRBV10-3|TRBJ1-4|NA
TGTGCCACTCAGGACAGAACTACAACTAATGAAAAACTGTTTTTT
CATQDRTTTNEKLFF
>TRBD1|TRBV7-9|TRBJ1-3|few
TGTGCCAGCAGCTTACACAGGGGGCATGGAAACACCATATATTTT
CASSLHRGHGNTIYF
>TRBD1|TRBV6-1|TRBJ1-2|few
TGTGCCAGCAGTGACTCGACAGGGAGAAGTCGGGCCTACACCTTC
CASSDSTGRSRAYTF
>TRBD1|TRBV27|TRBJ2-7|NA
TGTGCCAGCAGTTTTCGGGGGACAGGGCTTAGGTACGAGCAGTACTTC
CASSFRGTGLRYEQYF
>NA|TRBV4-1|TRBJ1-1|NA
TGCGCCAGCAGCCACAGCACTGAAGCTTTCTTT
CASSHSTEAFF
>NA|TRBV12-2|TRBJ1-6|NA
TGTGCAAGTCGCTTAGCGCCGGTCATACCCCTCCACTTT
CASRLAPVIPLHF
>NA|TRBV6-5|TRBJ1-2|NA
TGTGCCAGCAGTTCCCCCCCCGGGGGTGGGGACTACACCTTC
CASSSPPGGGDYTF
>TRBD2|TRBV5-4|TRBJ2-3|NA
TGTGCCAGCAGCGCGACTAGCGGGAGTGCGGCAGATACGCAGTATTTT
CASSATSGSAADTQYF
>NA|TRBV10-3|TRBJ2-7|NA
TGTGCCATCTCAGGGGAAGATAGCTACGAGCAGTACTTC
CAISGEDSYEQYF
>NA|TRBV4-1|TRBJ2-1|NA
TGCGCCAGCAGCCAAGTCCAGGGATACAATGAGCAGTTCTTC
CASSQVQGYNEQFF
>TRBD1|TRBV6-6|TRBJ1-2|NA
TGTGCCAGCAGTAGTACAGGGGACTATGGCTACACCTTC
CASSSTGDYGYTF
>TRBD2|TRBV19|TRBJ2-3|NA
TGTGCCAGTAGTATCCTAGCGGGCACAGATACGCAGTATTTT
CASSILAGTDTQYF
>TRBD1|TRBV29-1|TRBJ1-1|NA
TGCAGCGTGATGACAGGGGAGAACACTGAAGCCTTCTTT
CSVMTGENTEAFF
>TRBD2|TRBV7-2|TRBJ2-5|NA
TGTGCCAGCAGCTTACTAGCGGGGGGCCGCCAAGAGACCCAGTACTTC
CASSLLAGGRQETQYF
>TRBD1|TRBV6-5|TRBJ2-7|NA
TGTGCCAGCAGCCGGACAGGCACCTACGAGCAGTACTTC
CASSRTGTYEQYF
>TRBD2|TRBV5-1|TRBJ2-5|few
TGCGCCAGCGGACTAGCGGCTGAAGAGACCCAGTACTTC
CASGLAAEETQYF
>NA|TRBV4-3|TRBJ1-1|NA
TGCGCCAGCAGCCTCATCACAGGGCCGGACTTCGCCACTGAAGCTTTCTTT
CASSLITGPDFATEAFF
>NA|TRBV28|TRBJ1-6|NA
TGTGCCAGTGCAACAGGGCTTGGTTCACCCCTCCACTTT
CASATGLGSPLHF
>TRBD1|TRBV5-8|TRBJ2-3|few
TGTGCCAGCAGCTTTGGGACAGGGGGAGATACGCAGTATTTT
CASSFGTGGDTQYF
>TRBD1|TRBV6-5|TRBJ1-6|NA
TGTGCCAGCAGTTACTCGCGGACAGGGGAATCACCCCTCCACTTT
CASSYSRTGESPLHF
>TRBD1|TRBV10-3|TRBJ1-4|NA
TGTGCCATCAGTGAGTCGGGCAGGGGGACAGCTAATGAAAAACTGTTTTTT
CAISESGRGTANEKLFF
>NA|TRBV21-1|TRBJ2-1|once
TGTGCCAGCAGCAAAGTGATCGCGGGAGGGCGAGGTGAGCAGTTCTTC
CASSKVIAGGRGEQFF
>NA|TRBV6-6|TRBJ1-1|NA
TGTGCCAGCACAGCTGAAGCTTTCTTT
CASTAEAFF
>NA|TRBV2|TRBJ1-6|NA
TGTGCCTCAGCCACGGGAACAACATCTGTATCCCTCCACTTT
CASATGTTSVSLHF
>TRBD1|TRBV11-3|TRBJ2-7|NA
TGTGCCAGCAGCTTAGATTTACGGCAGGGGGCCTACGAGCAGTACTTC
CASSLDLRQGAYEQYF
>NA|TRBV5-6|TRBJ2-5|NA
TGTGCCAGCAGCTTGAGGAACGGGGAGACCCAGTACTTC
CASSLRNGETQYF
>TRBD2|TRBV6-1|TRBJ2-5|NA
TGTGCCAGCAGTCCGACTAGCGGGAGTGGGGAGACCCAGTACTTC
CASSPTSGSGETQYF